The TCR beta chain described here comes from a study of T cell repertoires in aging, cancer and after chemotherapy. This clonotype was recorded only once. What it binds is unknown. With a much larger clone just one base away, this may be a read error. Study conclusions and caveats: Median generation probability rose over the chemotherapy interval in each cancer cohort, suggesting rebound thymic output.

Peripheral blood genomic DNA, not sorted cells or RNA, was the template. Multiplex touch-down PCR with TRB-A/B primers amplified rearranged V-D-J TRB sequences. TCRdb ran MiXCR on the multiplex PCR reads and lists one entry per CDR3 protein. The top ten clones hold roughly an eighth of a sample with approximately 3,100 distinct CDR3 sequences, approximately 25% of them seen once. The receptor comes from a human donor with a solid tumor. Sequenced: blood.

For the CDR3, the DNA is TGTGCCAGCAGCTCCCAAGACGGGAACACTGAAGCTTTCTTT. Residues: CASSSQDGNTEAFF. The gene calls are TRBV7-2 and TRBJ1-1; D unresolved. The CDR3 is made up of 14 amino acids. Trimming left V 4 bases short and J 1 base short, with 10 bases between. CDR1 and CDR2 (germline): SGHTA, FQGNSA.